Listed below are T cell receptor beta chains from one sample, sequenced in a study of vaccination effects on CD4 cells after COVID-19. Sequencing used immunoSEQ multiplex PCR; TCRdb keeps in-frame clones, though not all of them. The sample records around 41,000 clones, around 78% being singletons. These receptors' targets are unknown. The specimen was CD4+ T cells from PBMCs cultured with SARS-CoV-2 spike peptides, collected before COVID-19 vaccination. These receptors were taken from a human donor who received a COVID-19 vaccine. Both conserved end residues are part of each CDR3. D genes are given only for firm matches. Not all rows give a size; the values are once, few, many and, for expanded clones, a class.

j_call v_call d_call clone_size cdr3_aa cdr3_nt
TRBJ2-3 TRBV6-2/TRBV6-3 TRBD2 . CASSYAGVGFADTQYF TGTGCCAGCAGTTACGCGGGGGTTGGGTTTGCAGATACGCAGTATTTT
TRBJ1-4 TRBV5-1 . . CASSSGQTTTNEKLFF TGCGCCAGCAGTTCTGGACAGACAACAACTAATGAAAAACTGTTTTTT
TRBJ2-3 TRBV6-6 . . CASSYLGGRTDTQYF TGTGCCAGCAGTTACTTGGGGGGGCGGACAGATACGCAGTATTTT
TRBJ1-3 TRBV6-5 . . CASSSLGGIGNTIYF TGTGCCAGCAGTTCCCTAGGGGGGATTGGAAACACCATATATTTT
TRBJ2-5 TRBV11-2 . once CASSYTRGRQETQYF TGTGCCAGCAGCTATACCCGGGGCAGACAAGAGACCCAGTACTTC
TRBJ1-2 TRBV5-6 TRBD1 . CASSRRQGVGNYGYTF TGTGCCAGCAGCCGTAGACAGGGGGTGGGGAACTATGGCTACACCTTC
TRBJ2-3 TRBV2 . . CASGRWTDTQYF TGTGCCAGCGGCCGATGGACAGATACGCAGTATTTT
TRBJ1-2 TRBV5-6 . . CASSLDRRGGYTF TGTGCCAGCAGCTTGGACAGGAGGGGTGGCTACACCTTC
TRBJ1-6 TRBV6-5 . . CASKITGSNSPLHF TGTGCCAGCAAAATAACAGGGAGTAATTCACCCCTCCACTTT
TRBJ2-3 TRBV4-3 TRBD1 . CASSQDPGQGADTQYF TGCGCCAGCAGCCAAGATCCCGGACAGGGGGCGGATACGCAGTATTTT
TRBJ1-2 TRBV5-1 . few CASSLSEPNYGYTF TGCGCCAGCAGCTTGTCAGAGCCTAACTATGGCTACACCTTC
TRBJ2-3 TRBV5-1 . . CASSPQISTDTQYF TGCGCCAGCAGCCCCCAGATCAGCACAGATACGCAGTATTTT
TRBJ2-1 TRBV11-3 TRBD1 once CASSTGGTGLEQFF TGTGCCAGCAGCACTGGGGGGACAGGGCTAGAGCAGTTCTTC
TRBJ1-1 TRBV7-2 TRBD1 . CASSVVTGGSEAFF TGTGCCAGCAGCGTAGTGACAGGGGGATCTGAAGCTTTCTTT
TRBJ2-1 TRBV10-1 . . CASSDASYNEQFF TGCGCCAGCAGTGACGCCTCCTACAATGAGCAGTTCTTC
TRBJ1-6 TRBV2 TRBD1 few CASNPTGGQYSSPLHF TGTGCCAGCAACCCGACAGGGGGCCAATATAGTTCACCCCTCCACTTT
TRBJ1-6 TRBV7-9 . . CASSLVYGNSPLHF TGTGCCAGCAGCTTAGTGTATGGCAATTCACCCCTCCACTTT
TRBJ1-1 TRBV25-1 . once CASSEVQGRGNTEAFF TGTGCCAGCAGTGAAGTGCAGGGTCGGGGAAACACTGAAGCTTTCTTT
TRBJ1-2 TRBV6-5 TRBD1 . CASSSLDRVYGYTF TGTGCCAGCAGTTCCTTAGACAGGGTCTATGGCTACACCTTC
TRBJ2-3 TRBV6-5 TRBD2 . CASGGLAGGRDTQYF TGTGCCAGCGGGGGACTAGCGGGGGGGCGGGATACGCAGTATTTT
TRBJ1-5 TRBV7-2 . few CASSPRYGRNQPQHF TGTGCCAGCAGCCCCCGGTACGGAAGAAATCAGCCCCAGCATTTT
TRBJ2-5 TRBV30 TRBD2 . CAWTSGLAGGQETQYF TGTGCCTGGACCTCGGGACTAGCGGGGGGACAAGAGACCCAGTACTTC
TRBJ1-5 TRBV2 . once CASSELGRNQPQHF TGTGCCAGCAGTGAACTTGGCCGTAATCAGCCCCAGCATTTT
TRBJ2-3 TRBV5-5 . . CASSLVEMSTDTQYF TGTGCCAGCAGCTTGGTTGAAATGAGCACAGATACGCAGTATTTT
TRBJ1-1 TRBV6-6 . once CASGSGNSEAFF TGTGCCAGCGGGTCTGGCAACTCTGAAGCTTTCTTT
TRBJ1-3 TRBV15 . . CATSREGRTDSGNTIYF TGTGCCACCAGCAGAGAGGGGAGGACGGATTCTGGAAACACCATATATTTT
TRBJ1-1 TRBV20-1 . . CSARQPEAFF TGCAGTGCTCGGCAGCCTGAAGCTTTCTTT
TRBJ2-5 TRBV5-8 TRBD1 . CASSSGQAMRQETQYF TGTGCCAGCAGCTCGGGACAGGCTATGAGGCAAGAGACCCAGTACTTC
TRBJ2-5 TRBV19 . . CASSMSLAQETQYF TGTGCCAGTAGTATGAGTTTGGCACAAGAGACCCAGTACTTC
TRBJ2-3 TRBV30 . . CAWSVTSWGTDTQYF TGTGCCTGGAGTGTAACGAGCTGGGGCACAGATACGCAGTATTTT
TRBJ2-3 TRBV2 TRBD1 . CASSVQGATTDTQYF TGTGCCAGCAGCGTACAGGGGGCAACGACAGATACGCAGTATTTT
TRBJ1-1 TRBV5-1 TRBD1 . CASSYLRSGGTEAFF TGCGCCAGCAGCTACCTAAGGTCAGGGGGCACTGAAGCTTTCTTT
TRBJ1-5 TRBV27 . . CASSLSPRVSNQPQHF TGTGCCAGCAGTTTATCGCCCAGGGTTAGCAATCAGCCCCAGCATTTT
TRBJ1-6 TRBV3-1/TRBV3-2 . . CASSDRGGNSPLHF TGTGCCAGCAGCGATAGGGGGGGGAATTCACCCCTCCACTTT
TRBJ1-4 TRBV9 TRBD1 . CASSRDSGNEKLFF TGTGCCAGCAGCCGGGACAGCGGTAATGAAAAACTGTTTTTT
TRBJ1-1 TRBV7-2 . . CASSPRTAMNTEAFF TGTGCCAGCAGCCCCCGGACAGCTATGAACACTGAAGCTTTCTTT
TRBJ1-5 TRBV6-6 . few CASSRDVRQPQHF TGTGCCAGCAGTCGGGACGTGAGGCAGCCCCAGCATTTT
TRBJ2-3 TRBV24-1 TRBD2 . CATSDRRLAGGTDTQYF TGTGCCACCAGTGATCGTCGACTAGCGGGGGGCACAGATACGCAGTATTTT
TRBJ2-2 TRBV9 . . CASSVGGRNTGELFF TGTGCCAGCAGCGTAGGAGGGAGAAACACCGGGGAGCTGTTTTTT
TRBJ2-1 TRBV5-4 . . CASSVENEQFF TGTGCCAGCAGCGTAGAGAATGAGCAGTTCTTC
TRBJ2-4 TRBV5-1 . . CASKSTLAKNIQYF TGCGCCAGCAAAAGTACCCTAGCCAAAAACATTCAGTACTTC
TRBJ1-1 TRBV18 . . CASSPPRQPRDTEAFF TGTGCCAGCTCACCACCGCGACAGCCCAGGGACACTGAAGCTTTCTTT
TRBJ1-2 TRBV30 . . CAWSVKKGYGYTF TGTGCCTGGAGTGTGAAAAAGGGGTACGGCTACACCTTC
TRBJ1-6 TRBV5-6 . . CASSLVGRVETPLHF TGTGCCAGCAGCTTAGTCGGCAGGGTAGAGACACCCCTCCACTTT
TRBJ2-1 TRBV19 . . CASSIAPRQAGEQFF TGTGCCAGTAGTATAGCCCCAAGACAGGCGGGTGAGCAGTTCTTC
TRBJ1-1 TRBV10-1 . . CASSEFTGRGEAFF TGCGCCAGCAGTGAGTTCACGGGTCGGGGTGAAGCTTTCTTT
TRBJ2-5 TRBV30 TRBD2 . CAWSLGLAGPQETQYF TGTGCCTGGAGTTTGGGACTAGCGGGGCCCCAAGAGACCCAGTACTTC
TRBJ2-3 TRBV9 . . CASSATGGGRDTQYF TGTGCCAGCAGCGCCACAGGGGGGGGGAGGGATACGCAGTATTTT
TRBJ1-1 TRBV15 . few CATSALMNTEAFF TGTGCCACCAGCGCGCTCATGAACACTGAAGCTTTCTTT
TRBJ1-2 TRBV6-1 . . CASSRQEGNYGYTF TGTGCCAGCAGTCGGCAAGAGGGGAACTATGGCTACACCTTC
TRBJ2-5 TRBV10-3 . . CAISEFVGGETQYF TGTGCCATCAGTGAATTTGTGGGGGGAGAGACCCAGTACTTC
TRBJ2-5 TRBV7-9 . . CASSLVPRQEETQYF TGTGCCAGCAGCTTAGTCCCCCGGCAGGAAGAGACCCAGTACTTC
TRBJ2-3 TRBV6-6 TRBD1 . CASSNTRTGGDTQYF TGTGCCAGCAGTAACACCCGGACAGGGGGGGATACGCAGTATTTT
TRBJ1-2 TRBV18 . . CASSVTKEVSYGYTF TGTGCCAGCTCAGTAACCAAGGAGGTGAGCTATGGCTACACCTTC
TRBJ2-3 TRBV7-3 TRBD1 . CASSLLGQAQYF TGTGCCAGCAGCTTATTAGGACAGGCGCAGTATTTT
TRBJ1-4 TRBV19 . . CASSQDLRETNEKLFF TGTGCCAGTAGTCAAGACCTCAGGGAGACTAATGAAAAACTGTTTTTT